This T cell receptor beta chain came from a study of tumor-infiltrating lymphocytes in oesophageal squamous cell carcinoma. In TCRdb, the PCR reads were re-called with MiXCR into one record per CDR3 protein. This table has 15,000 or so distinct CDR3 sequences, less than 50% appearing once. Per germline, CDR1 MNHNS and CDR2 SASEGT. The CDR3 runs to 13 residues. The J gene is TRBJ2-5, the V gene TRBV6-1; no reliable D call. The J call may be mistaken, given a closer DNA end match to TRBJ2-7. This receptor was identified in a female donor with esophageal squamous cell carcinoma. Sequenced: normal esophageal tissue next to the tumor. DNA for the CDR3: TGTGCCAGCAGGGATTCCGCGAAATACGAGCAGTACTTC. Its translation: CASRDSAKYEQYF.